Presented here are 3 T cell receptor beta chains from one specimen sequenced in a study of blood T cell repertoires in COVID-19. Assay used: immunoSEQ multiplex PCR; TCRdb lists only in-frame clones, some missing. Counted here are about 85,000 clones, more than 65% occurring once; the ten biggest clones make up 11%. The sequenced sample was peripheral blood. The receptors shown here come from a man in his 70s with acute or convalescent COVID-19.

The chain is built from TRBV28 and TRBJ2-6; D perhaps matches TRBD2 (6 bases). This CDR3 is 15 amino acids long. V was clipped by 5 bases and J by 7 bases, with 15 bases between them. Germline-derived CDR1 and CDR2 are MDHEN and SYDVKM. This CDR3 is CASSPPAGGANVLTF. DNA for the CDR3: TGTGCCAGCAGTCCCCCGGCCGGGGGTGCCAACGTCCTGACTTTC.

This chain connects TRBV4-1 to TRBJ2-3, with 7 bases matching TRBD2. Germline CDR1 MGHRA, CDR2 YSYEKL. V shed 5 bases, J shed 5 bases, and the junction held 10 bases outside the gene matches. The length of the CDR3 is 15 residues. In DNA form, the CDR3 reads TGCGCCAGCAGCTACCCGGGGAGGGCAAAAGATACGCAGTATTTT. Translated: CASSYPGRAKDTQYF.

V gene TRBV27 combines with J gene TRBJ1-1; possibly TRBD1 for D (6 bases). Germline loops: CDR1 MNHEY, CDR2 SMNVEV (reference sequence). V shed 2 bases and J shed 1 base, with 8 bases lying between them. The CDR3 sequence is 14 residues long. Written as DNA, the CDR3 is TGTGCCAGCAGTTTACAAGGGGGGAACACTGAAGCTTTCTTT. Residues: CASSLQGGNTEAFF.